The entry below describes one T cell receptor beta chain. This record comes from a study of blood T cell repertoires in COVID-19. Study background: Donors in the United States, Italy and Spain gave samples during acute or convalescent COVID-19. T cells, B-cell-depleted T cells, or PBMCs supplied cDNA or gDNA.

Original methodology: Estimation of nucleated cell counts was performed using reference gene primer amplification. Measured with immunoSEQ multiplex PCR; TCRdb has only the in-frame clones, and not every one. The V and J calls and clone size are taken from that table; D and trimming were inferred from the DNA. Of around 300,000 clones detected, approximately 88% appear once; the ten largest clones hold just under 0.95%. The CDR3 runs 16 residues. V gave up 0 bases and J gave up 5 bases, with 14 bases separating them. The V gene's germline CDR1 is LGHNA and CDR2 YNFKEQ. Sequenced input: peripheral blood. The clonotype was recovered from a woman in her thirties or forties who had recovered from COVID-19. The V gene is TRBV4-2, the J gene TRBJ2-1; D is perhaps TRBD1 (6 bases). CDR3 nucleotide sequence: TGTGCCAGCAGCCAAGATGCAACAGGGAAACACAATGAGCAGTTCTTC. Protein sequence: CASSQDATGKHNEQFF.